This entry concerns a single T cell receptor beta chain. Sequencing used immunoSEQ multiplex PCR; TCRdb keeps in-frame clones, though not all of them. The table includes around 83,000 clones, 85% to 95% detected once. The data were taken from a study of technical replicates of blood from several donors. CDR3 length: 15 residues. V dropped 0 bases and J dropped 3 bases, with 12 bases sitting between them. CDR1 SGHNT and CDR2 YYREEE come from the germline V gene (reference sequence). V and J are TRBV5-4 and TRBJ1-2; a weak D match, TRBD1 (6 bases). The sequenced material came from T cells isolated from PBMCs. The sequence was obtained from a human donor in good health. Here the CDR3 DNA reads TGTGCCAGCAGCTTGGGGACAGATGCCCACTATGGCTACACCTTC. Translated: CASSLGTDAHYGYTF.